Each of the 17 T cell receptor beta chains below was sequenced from the same sample in a study of OX40 agonist ivuxolimab in advanced cancers. Clones were sequenced by immunoSEQ multiplex PCR, and TCRdb holds only the in-frame ones, with some missing. Here the sample spans roughly 48,000 clones, 70% to 90% being singletons. Sequencing was performed on CD4+ or CD8+ T cells sorted from blood, taken in a trial of the OX40 agonist ivuxolimab. The origin of the receptors is an adult with an advanced solid tumor such as melanoma, head and neck, liver or kidney cancer.

The chain recombines TRBV7-9 with TRBJ2-1; TRBD2 is a possible D gene (6 bases). This CDR3 has 14 amino acids. Germline V CDR1 and CDR2: SEHNR, FQNEAQ (reference sequence). V shed 1 base and J shed 9 bases, with 13 bases lying between them. Here the CDR3 reads CASSLGGGNGEQFF. The CDR3 bases are TGTGCCAGCAGCTTAGGAGGAGGGAACGGTGAGCAGTTCTTC.

This clone was detected once. The chain joins TRBV30 to TRBJ1-5, with D possibly TRBD1 on 5 matching bases. Germline-derived CDR1 and CDR2 are GTSNPN and SVGIG (reference sequence). This CDR3 spans 14 amino acids. Trimming pared 0 bases from V and 6 bases from J, leaving 12 bases between. CDR3 coding DNA: TGTGCCTGGAGTGTAGGCAGGGTGAGTCAGCCCCAGCATTTT. Translating it yields CAWSVGRVSQPQHF.

This chain connects TRBV9 to TRBJ2-1, with 10 positions matching TRBD2. The CDR3 loop spans 14 amino acids. Looked up from germline, CDR1 is SGDLS and CDR2 is YYNGEE. Trimming cost V 4 bases and J 7 bases; bases outside gene matches: 5. The CDR3 reads CASSTSGNVNEQFF. CDR3 bases: TGTGCCAGCAGCACTAGCGGGAACGTAAATGAGCAGTTCTTC.

This CDR3 reads CASSQHGTGISYEQYF. The CDR3 nucleotides read TGCGCCAGCAGCCAACACGGGACAGGGATTTCCTACGAGCAGTACTTC. V and J are TRBV4-1 and TRBJ2-7; 9 bases match TRBD1. Germline assignment: CDR1 MGHRA and CDR2 YSYEKL. This CDR3 spans 16 amino acids. V lost 2 bases to trimming and J lost 1 base; unmatched junction nucleotides: 6.

This clone was observed a single time. V and J are TRBV5-1 and TRBJ1-1; 10 nucleotides line up with TRBD1. Per the germline V gene, CDR1 is SGHRS and CDR2 is YFSETQ. The CDR3 extends over 18 amino acids. V trimming: 1 base; J trimming: 0 bases; junction bases outside the gene matches: 9. The CDR3 spells CASSLNRRDRGVNTEAFF. The CDR3, as DNA: TGCGCCAGCAGCTTGAATAGACGGGACAGGGGAGTGAACACTGAAGCTTTCTTT. The full variable domain, its missing parts supplied by reference TRBV5-1 and TRBJ1-1, is KAGVTQTPRYLIKTRGQQVTLSCSPISGHRSVSWYQQTPGQGLQFLFEYFSETQRNKGNFPGRFSGRQFSNSRSEMNVSTLELGDSALYLCASSLNRRDRGVNTEAFFGQGTRLTVV.

CDR3 amino acids: CASSPGQGRDTQYF. CDR3 in DNA: TGTGCCAGCAGTCCCGGACAGGGAAGGGATACGCAGTATTTT. J is TRBJ2-3 and V is TRBV28; TRBD1 matches at 8 bases. The length of the CDR3 is 14 residues. V lost 5 bases and J lost 6; bases outside the gene matches: 7. In germline, CDR1 is MDHEN, CDR2 SYDVKM.

The J gene is TRBJ2-7, the V gene TRBV2, with D perhaps matching TRBD2 (5 bases). Trimming stripped 6 bases from V and 3 bases from J, with 12 bases between. Germline V gene sequence: CDR1 SNHLY, CDR2 FYNNEI. CDR3 length equals 13 residues. Here the CDR3 DNA reads TGTGCCAGCAGGGATCGTACTAGCTACGAGCAGTACTTC. Translating it yields CASRDRTSYEQYF.

The chain couples TRBV5-1 to TRBJ2-1; D perhaps matches TRBD2 (6 bases). Germline V gives CDR1 SGHRS, CDR2 YFSETQ. The CDR3 loop spans 13 amino acids. The V gene lost 3 bases and the J gene lost 4 bases, with 8 bases spanning the gap. As DNA, the CDR3 is TGCGCCAGCAGCTGGGACTTTTACAATGAGCAGTTCTTC. It encodes CASSWDFYNEQFF.

This clone was seen a few times. This sequence joins TRBV27 and TRBJ1-6; D is unresolved. The CDR3 is 12 amino acids. Germline values: CDR1 MNHEY, CDR2 SMNVEV (reference sequence). Trimming shortened V by 7 bases and J by 8 bases, and 9 bases separated the two germline ends. The CDR3 DNA reads as TGTGCCAGCAAAGAGGGCGATTCACCCCTCCACTTT. This sequence encodes CASKEGDSPLHF.

The rearrangement uses TRBV30 and TRBJ1-2; possible D gene TRBD1, 5 bases. The CDR3 length is 14 residues. Germline assignment: CDR1 GTSNPN and CDR2 SVGIG (reference sequence). Trimming removed 4 bases from V and 6 bases from J, with 18 bases in between. CDR3 protein: CAWTKGWGSNGYTF. The CDR3 DNA reads as TGTGCCTGGACGAAAGGTTGGGGGTCCAATGGCTACACCTTC.

The chain couples TRBV28 to TRBJ1-2; D is ambiguous. Trimming removed 2 bases at V and 0 bases at J, with 7 bases between. The CDR3 is 14 amino acids. Germline CDR1 and CDR2: MDHEN and SYDVKM. CDR3 amino acids: CASSLGQTNYGYTF. In DNA, the CDR3 is TGTGCCAGCAGTTTAGGCCAGACTAACTATGGCTACACCTTC.

This chain links TRBV6-4 with TRBJ2-3; D gene unclear. Trimming removed 3 bases at V and 2 bases at J, with 12 bases between. Germline-derived CDR1 and CDR2 are MRHNA and SNTAGT. The CDR3 is 15 residues long. The CDR3 DNA is TGTGCCAGCAGTGAGGTAGCAGGAATCACAGATACGCAGTATTTT. This translates into CASSEVAGITDTQYF.

The CDR3 sequence: CASSSTGGAYVAFF. Written as DNA, the CDR3 is TGTGCCAGCTCATCCACAGGGGGCGCTTACGTGGCTTTCTTT. This chain joins TRBV18 and TRBJ1-1; 9 bases fit TRBD1. Per germline, CDR1 KGHSH and CDR2 LQKENI. Losses at the gene ends were 5 bases for V and 11 bases for J; bases not matched to a gene: 12. The CDR3 covers 14 residues.

This clone came up a few times. CDR3 DNA: TGTGCCAGCAGCAGTCTATTCGATCAGCCCCAGCATTTT. Protein product: CASSSLFDQPQHF. The chain links TRBV7-2 to TRBJ1-5; no definite D call. CDR3 length: 13 amino acids. Germline loops: CDR1 SGHTA, CDR2 FQGNSA. The V end was cut by 5 bases, the J end by 5 bases, with 10 bases between. Complete variable domain (other parts from reference TRBV7-2 and TRBJ1-5): GAGVSQSPSNKVTEKGKDVELRCDPISGHTALYWYRQSLGQGLEFLIYFQGNSAPDKSGLPSDRFSAERTGGSVSTLTIQRTQQEDSAVYLCASSSLFDQPQHFGDGTRLSIL.

The rearrangement links TRBV7-9 to TRBJ2-7; perhaps TRBD2 as D (6 bases). Germline CDR1 SEHNR, CDR2 FQNEAQ (reference sequence). The CDR3 runs 15 residues. Trimming took 6 bases from V and 0 from J, leaving 15 bases between them. CDR3 sequence: CASSPGRLSSYEQYF. The CDR3 DNA is TGTGCCAGCAGTCCGGGGAGGTTAAGCTCCTACGAGCAGTACTTC.

This chain uses TRBV6-4 with TRBJ2-2, with 7 nucleotides matching TRBD2. CDR1 is MRHNA, CDR2 SNTAGT, per germline. J gave up 7 bases and V 7 bases, and 9 bases lay outside the gene matches. This CDR3 is built from 14 residues. CDR3 nucleotide sequence: TGTGCCAGCAATAGTAGCGGGTACCACGGGGAGCTGTTTTTT. Translation: CASNSSGYHGELFF.

This sequence joins TRBV5-5 and TRBJ2-5; 7 bases line up with TRBD2. This CDR3 contains 13 residues. Losses at the gene ends were 0 bases for V and 4 bases for J; bases not matched to a gene: 0. CDR1 is SGHKS and CDR2 is YYEKEE in the germline V gene (reference sequence). CDR3 coding DNA: TGTGCCAGCAGCTTGGTAGCGGGAGAGACCCAGTACTTC. Translating gives CASSLVAGETQYF.